This T cell receptor (beta chain) was sequenced for a study of blood T cell repertoires in COVID-19. Repertoires were generated with immunoSEQ multiplex PCR, while TCRdb's copy carries only in-frame clones and drops some. The table includes 200,000 to 250,000 clones, 82% detected once. Recruitment covered about two dozen US areas and drew participants whose ages spanned roughly 18 to 90 years. The CDR3 loop spans 13 amino acids. V trimming: 4 bases; J trimming: 6 bases; junction bases outside the gene matches: 1. The material sequenced was PBMCs or T cells enriched from blood (not recorded which). This chain joins TRBV12-3 or TRBV12-4 and TRBJ1-2, with 11 bases lining up with TRBD1. The TCR originated in a woman in her sixties who had recovered from COVID-19. CDR3 nucleotides: TGTGCCAGCAGTTGGACAGGGGGCCATGGCTACACCTTC. This gives the protein CASSWTGGHGYTF.